These 21 T cell receptor beta chains were sequenced from one sample in a study of blood T cell repertoires in COVID-19. Using immunoSEQ multiplex PCR, the repertoire was profiled, and TCRdb retains in-frame clones only, with some absent. The top ten clones hold more than 5% of a sample with about 140,000 clones, around four fifths of them seen once. Sequencing was performed on PBMCs or T cells enriched from blood (not recorded which). Receptors originate from a woman aged 45-65 years who had recovered from COVID-19.

This clone was found a few times. This chain joins TRBV3-1 (or the pseudogene TRBV3-2) and TRBJ1-5, with D perhaps matching TRBD1 (5 bases). Germline CDR1 and CDR2: LGHDT and YNNKEL (reference sequence). V lost 4 bases and J lost 3, with 13 bases in between. This CDR3 comprises 15 residues. CDR3 DNA sequence: TGTGCCAGCAGCCTCGGTTTGGGGCTCAATCAGCCCCAGCATTTT. Translating gives CASSLGLGLNQPQHF.

As DNA, the CDR3 is TGCAGCCCCGGGAGGGGGGGGTCGACTAGCACAGATACGCAGTATTTT. It is translated as CSPGRGGSTSTDTQYF. The gene calls are TRBV29-1 and TRBJ2-3, with TRBD2 matching 8 bases. Unmatched junction bases numbered 13, after V lost 8 bases and J lost 0 bases. This CDR3 is 16 amino acids long. Looked up from germline, CDR1 is SQVTM and CDR2 is ANQGSEA.

The chain is built from TRBV7-8 and TRBJ2-5; TRBD1 matches at 9 bases. CDR1 SGHVS and CDR2 FQNEAQ come from the germline V gene. V shed 5 bases and J 5 bases; nucleotides not matched to a gene: 9. The CDR3 length is 15 residues. CDR3 loop: CASSPTPGQGETQYF. CDR3 coding DNA: TGTGCCAGCAGCCCAACCCCCGGACAGGGGGAGACCCAGTACTTC.

The J gene is TRBJ2-7, the V gene TRBV6-2 or TRBV6-3; D gene ambiguous. Trimming left V 3 bases short and J 2 bases short, with 8 bases between. This CDR3 comprises 13 residues. Germline V gene data show CDR1 as MNHEY and CDR2 as SVGEGT. CDR3 amino acids: CASSYIDTYEQYF. Written as DNA, the CDR3 is TGTGCCAGCAGTTATATCGACACCTACGAGCAGTACTTC.

The rearrangement joins TRBV18 to TRBJ1-2; D gene unclear. Trimming took 3 bases from V and 6 from J, leaving 8 bases between them. The CDR3 is 12 residues long. Germline CDR1 is KGHSH and CDR2 is LQKENI. The CDR3 loop reads CASSPLGHGYTF. The CDR3 nucleotides are TGTGCCAGCTCACCTCTGGGCCATGGCTACACCTTC.

The V gene is TRBV29-1, the J gene TRBJ2-7, with 10 positions matching TRBD2. V lost 4 bases, J lost 6 bases, and 3 bases stayed unmatched. The CDR3 totals 12 residues. The germline V gene encodes CDR1 SQVTM and CDR2 ANQGSEA. The CDR3 loop reads CSVVAGGSEQYF. CDR3 nucleotides: TGCAGCGTTGTAGCGGGGGGATCCGAGCAGTACTTC.

The V gene is TRBV20-1, the J gene TRBJ2-3, with D perhaps matching TRBD1 (6 bases). V gave up 3 bases and J gave up 0 bases, with 10 bases separating them. Germline V CDR1 and CDR2: DFQATT, SNEGSKA (reference sequence). This CDR3 is 14 amino acids long. The CDR3 DNA follows: TGCAGTGCTAGTTCAGGGGATAGCACAGATACGCAGTATTTT. It encodes CSASSGDSTDTQYF.

The V call is TRBV27, the J call TRBJ1-2; 8 nucleotides agree with TRBD1. V lost 5 bases to trimming and J lost 6 bases; unmatched junction nucleotides: 8. This CDR3 spans 14 amino acids. Germline lookup yields CDR1 MNHEY and CDR2 SMNVEV (reference sequence). The CDR3 DNA follows: TGTGCCAGCAGTACCATCGACAGGGGTGATGGCTACACCTTC. Translating it yields CASSTIDRGDGYTF.

J is TRBJ1-1 and V is TRBV6-5; D perhaps matches TRBD1 (6 bases). The CDR3 sequence is 16 residues long. The V end was cut by 2 bases, the J end by 5 bases, with 18 bases between. Germline values: CDR1 MNHEY, CDR2 SVGAGI. The CDR3: CASSYGQGPRGTEAFF. As DNA, the CDR3 is TGTGCCAGCAGTTACGGTCAGGGCCCTAGGGGGACTGAAGCTTTCTTT.

The chain recombines TRBV19 with TRBJ1-2; 8 bases fit TRBD1. The CDR3 is 15 residues long. The V gene's germline CDR1 is LNHDA and CDR2 SQIVND (reference sequence). V lost 5 bases to trimming and J lost 3 bases; unmatched junction nucleotides: 8. The CDR3 DNA reads as TGTGCCAGTAGTCTTCGACAGGGGTACGACTATGGCTACACCTTC. As protein: CASSLRQGYDYGYTF.

The chain has TRBV5-4 and TRBJ2-2; 7 bases fit TRBD1. Unmatched junction bases numbered 4, after V lost 7 bases and J lost 1 base. The V gene's germline CDR1 is SGHNT and CDR2 YYREEE (reference sequence). This CDR3 is built from 14 residues. CDR3 residues: CASRRDRNTGELFF. The CDR3 DNA follows: TGTGCCAGCCGCCGGGACAGGAACACCGGGGAGCTGTTTTTT.

The chain has TRBV4-2 and TRBJ2-1; 12 nucleotides agree with TRBD2. Germline CDR1 LGHNA, CDR2 YNFKEQ. The CDR3 length is 17 residues. V was pared by 0 bases and J by 5 bases, with 5 bases of the junction left unmatched. The CDR3 spells CASSQEVGLAGNNEQFF. CDR3 DNA: TGTGCCAGCAGCCAAGAGGTCGGACTAGCGGGAAACAATGAGCAGTTCTTC.

The chain recombines TRBV6-5 with TRBJ2-4; TRBD1 is a possible D gene (5 bases). Germline V gives CDR1 MNHEY, CDR2 SVGAGI. This CDR3 spans 13 amino acids. Trimming left V 4 bases short and J 4 bases short, with 8 bases between. As DNA, the CDR3 is TGTGCCAGCAGTTGGGGCCTGAAAAACATTCAGTACTTC. It encodes CASSWGLKNIQYF.

This clone occurred once. The CDR3 is CATSRDQTGRQYV. The CDR3 nucleotides read TGTGCCACCAGCAGAGATCAGACAGGGAGGCAGTACGTC. The genes are TRBV15 and TRBJ2-7, with 7 nucleotides matching TRBD1. The CDR3 is 13 amino acids. The J segment lost 9 bases and the V segment lost 0 bases, leaving 5 bases of the junction unmatched. Germline values: CDR1 LNHNV, CDR2 YYDKDF (reference sequence).

The J gene is TRBJ1-4, the V gene TRBV19, with a possible D match to TRBD1 (5 bases). This CDR3 is built from 15 residues. The ends were cut back, 5 bases at V and 0 bases at J, with 10 bases in the middle. CDR1 LNHDA and CDR2 SQIVND come from the germline V gene (reference sequence). The CDR3 region has the DNA TGTGCCAGTAGTCCGGGGGACGCAACTAATGAAAAACTGTTTTTT. Amino acid sequence: CASSPGDATNEKLFF.

This clone was recorded once. The CDR3 nucleotides are TGCGCCAGCAGCTTGGGGCAGGCGGGGAGTGGCTACACCTTC. The encoded protein is CASSLGQAGSGYTF. J is TRBJ1-2 and V is TRBV5-1, with D unresolved. Germline V lookup: CDR1 SGHRS, CDR2 YFSETQ. This CDR3 region has 14 residues. The ends were cut back, 0 bases at V and 7 bases at J, with 13 bases in the middle.

This chain connects TRBV27 to TRBJ2-1; 9 bases are a match to TRBD1. The CDR3 is made up of 15 amino acids. Germline CDR1 reads MNHEY; CDR2 reads SMNVEV (reference sequence). With 2 bases clipped from V and 8 bases from J, the junction kept 7 bases outside the gene matches. This chain's CDR3 is CASSLPGQGRDEQFF. The CDR3 nucleotides read TGTGCCAGCAGTTTACCGGGACAGGGAAGGGATGAGCAGTTCTTC.

The chain links TRBV29-1 to TRBJ2-5; D gene unclear. This CDR3 is built from 13 residues. The V end was cut by 4 bases, the J end by 0 bases, with 9 bases between. Per the germline V gene, CDR1 is SQVTM and CDR2 is ANQGSEA. Here the CDR3 DNA reads TGCAGCGTTGGTAGCAGCTACCAAGAGACCCAGTACTTC. This translates into CSVGSSYQETQYF.

This clone was found a few times. CDR3 amino acids: CASSQGWVEAEAFF. The CDR3 DNA reads as TGTGCCAGCAGCCAGGGATGGGTGGAGGCTGAAGCTTTCTTT. The genes are TRBV3-1 (or the pseudogene TRBV3-2) and TRBJ1-1; D is undetermined. The germline V and J ends were trimmed by 3 bases and 6 bases, with 14 bases remaining between them. This CDR3 has 14 amino acids. In germline, CDR1 is LGHDT, CDR2 YNNKEL (reference sequence).

This sequence joins TRBV4-2 and TRBJ1-2, with 7 positions matching TRBD1. There are 16 residues in the CDR3. V gave up 0 bases and J gave up 2 bases; unmatched junction bases: 6. Germline V gives CDR1 LGHNA, CDR2 YNFKEQ. CDR3 loop: CASSQDRDSPNYGYTF. CDR3 sequence (DNA): TGTGCCAGCAGCCAAGACCGGGACAGCCCAAACTATGGCTACACCTTC.

V gene TRBV5-1 combines with J gene TRBJ2-7; tentatively, D is TRBD2 (5 bases). From germline, CDR1 is SGHRS and CDR2 YFSETQ. This CDR3 has 16 residues. The V end lost 1 base, the J end lost 6 bases, and 20 bases lay between the germline ends. This CDR3 reads CASSLFSDSLKGEQYF. In DNA form, the CDR3 reads TGCGCCAGCAGCTTGTTCTCGGACTCATTGAAGGGCGAGCAGTACTTC.